A selection of T cell receptor beta chains follows, all from one sample in a study of identical twins. TCRdb itself ran the 5' RACE reads through MiXCR, one entry per CDR3 protein. The table shows hundreds of thousands of distinct CDR3 sequences, with about a fifth occurring only once. The sample was also reused in another study, on yellow fever vaccine responses in identical twins.

Source material: CD4+ T cells sorted from blood. These receptors originate from a woman aged 18-29 years in good health. The CDR3 runs from the conserved cysteine through the conserved F or W. Fields, in order: D gene, clone size, J gene, V gene, CDR3 length, CDR3 protein, CDR3 DNA. The D gene is left open where the match is weak. The size of a clone is reported for some rows only, either as once, few or many, or as a class for expanded clones.

D: NA; size: few; J: TRBJ2-1; V: TRBV12-3/TRBV12-4; length: 18; CDR3: CASSFEAGGTSFNNEQFF; DNA: TGTGCCAGCAGTTTTGAGGCCGGCGGGACCTCATTTAACAATGAGCAGTTCTTC
D: NA; size: NA; J: TRBJ2-2; V: TRBV28; length: 15; CDR3: CASRKGQGNTGELFF; DNA: TGTGCCAGCAGGAAGGGCCAGGGGAACACCGGGGAGCTGTTTTTT
D: NA; size: few; J: TRBJ2-5; V: TRBV5-1; length: 15; CDR3: CASSSGTTLQETQYF; DNA: TGCGCCAGCAGCTCTGGGACAACCCTCCAAGAGACCCAGTACTTC
D: TRBD1; size: few; J: TRBJ2-2; V: TRBV20-1; length: 14; CDR3: CSARDRGNTGELFF; DNA: TGCAGTGCGCGGGACAGGGGCAACACCGGGGAGCTGTTTTTT
D: TRBD2; size: NA; J: TRBJ2-5; V: TRBV11-1; length: 18; CDR3: CASRDRRSSGRVQETQYF; DNA: TGTGCCAGCAGAGACAGGCGGAGTAGCGGGAGGGTACAAGAGACCCAGTACTTC
D: NA; size: NA; J: TRBJ1-2; V: TRBV3-1; length: 16; CDR3: CASSQVSYRGFYGYTF; DNA: TGTGCCAGCAGCCAAGTAAGCTATCGGGGATTCTATGGCTACACCTTC
D: TRBD1; size: NA; J: TRBJ2-4; V: TRBV20-1; length: 16; CDR3: CSARDRTGIAKNIQYF; DNA: TGCAGTGCTAGAGACCGGACAGGGATAGCCAAAAACATTCAGTACTTC
D: TRBD1; size: few; J: TRBJ2-4; V: TRBV6-1; length: 14; CDR3: CASRRTGEKYIQYF; DNA: TGTGCCAGCAGACGGACAGGGGAGAAGTACATTCAGTACTTC
D: NA; size: few; J: TRBJ2-7; V: TRBV12-3/TRBV12-4; length: 16; CDR3: CASSLRASTSSYEQYF; DNA: TGTGCCAGCAGTTTAAGAGCCAGCACGAGCTCCTACGAGCAGTACTTC
D: TRBD2; size: NA; J: TRBJ2-1; V: TRBV12-5; length: 13; CDR3: CASGSGMDNEQFF; DNA: TGTGCTAGTGGTAGCGGGATGGACAATGAGCAGTTCTTC
D: NA; size: many; J: TRBJ1-1; V: TRBV2; length: 15; CDR3: CASCSGRVGDTEAFF; DNA: TGTGCCAGCTGTAGTGGGCGGGTGGGGGACACTGAAGCTTTCTTT
D: NA; size: NA; J: TRBJ2-7; V: TRBV12-3/TRBV12-4; length: 12; CDR3: CASSLNLHEQYF; DNA: TGTGCCAGCAGTTTAAATCTCCACGAGCAGTACTTC
D: NA; size: many; J: TRBJ1-6; V: TRBV12-3/TRBV12-4; length: 13; CDR3: CASGQSSNSPLHF; DNA: TGTGCCAGCGGACAGTCCTCAAATTCACCCCTCCACTTT
D: NA; size: NA; J: TRBJ2-7; V: TRBV11-2; length: 14; CDR3: CASSSWGYSYEQYF; DNA: TGTGCCAGCAGCTCATGGGGGTACTCCTACGAGCAGTACTTC
D: NA; size: many; J: TRBJ2-1; V: TRBV29-1; length: 10; CDR3: CSIKDSIKFF; DNA: TGCAGCATAAAGGACAGCATCAAGTTCTTC
D: NA; size: NA; J: TRBJ1-2; V: TRBV29-1; length: 12; CDR3: CSVEDVWYGYTF; DNA: TGCAGCGTTGAAGATGTGTGGTATGGCTACACCTTC
D: NA; size: NA; J: TRBJ2-2; V: TRBV7-8; length: 14; CDR3: CASSLRQPTGELFF; DNA: TGTGCCAGCAGCTTACGACAGCCCACCGGGGAGCTGTTTTTT
D: NA; size: few; J: TRBJ1-2; V: TRBV5-8; length: 13; CDR3: CASSLRRNYGYTF; DNA: TGTGCCAGCAGCTTACGAAGGAACTATGGCTACACCTTC
D: TRBD2; size: NA; J: TRBJ2-7; V: TRBV11-2; length: 17; CDR3: CASSLEGTGTKLYEQYF; DNA: TGTGCCAGCAGCTTAGAGGGGACCGGGACTAAACTCTACGAGCAGTACTTC
D: TRBD1; size: NA; J: TRBJ2-7; V: TRBV28; length: 15; CDR3: CASSETGGRSYEQYF; DNA: TGTGCCAGCAGTGAAACAGGGGGCCGTTCCTACGAGCAGTACTTC
D: TRBD1; size: many; J: TRBJ1-2; V: TRBV7-8; length: 20; CDR3: CASSLNSLTGGGRSNYGYTF; DNA: TGTGCCAGCAGCCTCAATTCACTGACAGGGGGCGGGAGGTCTAACTATGGCTACACCTTC
D: NA; size: NA; J: TRBJ2-1; V: TRBV7-3; length: 18; CDR3: CASSLILDRGSSYNEQFF; DNA: TGTGCCAGCAGCTTAATCCTGGATCGCGGAAGCTCCTACAATGAGCAGTTCTTC
D: TRBD1; size: NA; J: TRBJ2-1; V: TRBV29-1; length: 13; CDR3: CSADRGQGNEQFF; DNA: TGCAGCGCCGACAGGGGGCAGGGGAATGAGCAGTTCTTC
D: TRBD2; size: few; J: TRBJ2-1; V: TRBV11-1; length: 18; CDR3: CASTLRTSGGLSYNEQFF; DNA: TGTGCCAGCACCCTGAGGACTAGCGGGGGTTTATCCTACAATGAGCAGTTCTTC
D: NA; size: NA; J: TRBJ1-2; V: TRBV28; length: 16; CDR3: CASSYSQGRSNYGYTF; DNA: TGTGCCAGCAGTTACTCACAGGGACGGTCTAACTATGGCTACACCTTC
D: TRBD1; size: NA; J: TRBJ1-1; V: TRBV10-2; length: 12; CDR3: CASSVGQGTAFF; DNA: TGCGCCAGCTCGGTCGGACAGGGAACGGCTTTCTTT
D: TRBD1; size: few; J: TRBJ2-3; V: TRBV20-1; length: 16; CDR3: CSASDIRQGGTDTQYF; DNA: TGCAGTGCTTCCGATATCCGACAGGGGGGCACAGATACGCAGTATTTT
D: TRBD1; size: few; J: TRBJ2-5; V: TRBV11-1; length: 17; CDR3: CASSSGTGDKYQETQYF; DNA: TGTGCCAGCAGCTCCGGGACAGGGGACAAGTACCAAGAGACCCAGTACTTC
D: TRBD1; size: few; J: TRBJ1-6; V: TRBV28; length: 15; CDR3: CASSPGQGNNSPLHF; DNA: TGTGCCAGCAGTCCCGGACAGGGTAATAATTCACCCCTCCACTTT
D: NA; size: many; J: TRBJ2-2; V: TRBV5-1; length: 13; CDR3: CASSRTGTGELFF; DNA: TGCGCCAGCAGCCGAACAGGGACCGGGGAGCTGTTTTTT
D: NA; size: NA; J: TRBJ1-1; V: TRBV19; length: 13; CDR3: CASSIELSTEAFF; DNA: TGTGCCAGTAGTATAGAGTTATCCACTGAAGCTTTCTTT
D: NA; size: few; J: TRBJ2-1; V: TRBV7-8; length: 13; CDR3: CASSIFSYNEQFF; DNA: TGTGCCAGCAGCATCTTTTCCTACAATGAGCAGTTCTTC
D: TRBD2; size: NA; J: TRBJ2-3; V: TRBV6-1; length: 16; CDR3: CASRSRGGISTDTQYF; DNA: TGTGCCAGCCGGTCGCGGGGGGGCATCAGCACAGATACGCAGTATTTT
D: NA; size: many; J: TRBJ2-1; V: TRBV20-1; length: 16; CDR3: CSARSDGSYSYNEQFF; DNA: TGCAGTGCTAGAAGTGACGGATCTTACTCCTACAATGAGCAGTTCTTC
D: TRBD1; size: NA; J: TRBJ1-5; V: TRBV20-1; length: 14; CDR3: CSARRAGGNEPQHF; DNA: TGCAGTGCTAGACGGGCAGGGGGCAATGAGCCCCAGCATTTT
D: TRBD1; size: NA; J: TRBJ1-2; V: TRBV12-3/TRBV12-4; length: 15; CDR3: CASSRPGQPNYGYTF; DNA: TGTGCCAGCAGCCGACCGGGACAGCCTAACTATGGCTACACCTTC
D: NA; size: many; J: TRBJ1-4; V: TRBV3-1; length: 15; CDR3: CASSPSGGTNEKLFF; DNA: TGTGCCAGCAGCCCCAGCGGGGGCACTAATGAAAAACTGTTTTTT
D: TRBD1; size: NA; J: TRBJ1-1; V: TRBV11-3; length: 15; CDR3: CASSGSRGQYTEAFF; DNA: TGTGCCAGCAGCGGGTCCAGGGGGCAGTACACTGAAGCTTTCTTT
D: TRBD1; size: many; J: TRBJ1-1; V: TRBV2; length: 14; CDR3: CASRGQQGKNLAFF; DNA: TGTGCCAGCAGGGGACAACAGGGGAAGAATCTCGCTTTCTTT
D: NA; size: NA; J: TRBJ2-1; V: TRBV7-8; length: 14; CDR3: CASLEGGFYNEQFF; DNA: TGTGCCAGCCTCGAAGGGGGGTTCTACAATGAGCAGTTCTTC
D: TRBD2; size: NA; J: TRBJ2-3; V: TRBV3-1; length: 17; CDR3: CASSHGTSGGKSDTQYF; DNA: TGTGCCAGCAGCCACGGGACTAGCGGGGGGAAATCAGATACGCAGTATTTT
D: TRBD2; size: NA; J: TRBJ2-1; V: TRBV15; length: 15; CDR3: CATRPASGGAFEQFF; DNA: TGTGCCACCAGACCGGCTAGCGGGGGGGCTTTTGAGCAGTTCTTC
D: TRBD1; size: NA; J: TRBJ2-6; V: TRBV5-1; length: 18; CDR3: CASSPGQGELSGANVLTF; DNA: TGCGCCAGCAGCCCCGGACAGGGGGAACTCTCTGGGGCCAACGTCCTGACTTTC
D: NA; size: few; J: TRBJ2-1; V: TRBV11-2; length: 13; CDR3: CASSFTTNNEQFF; DNA: TGTGCCAGCAGCTTCACAACCAACAATGAGCAGTTCTTC
D: TRBD2; size: NA; J: TRBJ2-7; V: TRBV12-3/TRBV12-4; length: 14; CDR3: CASSSSGGAYEQYF; DNA: TGTGCCAGCAGTTCCTCCGGGGGGGCTTACGAGCAGTACTTC
D: TRBD2; size: few; J: TRBJ2-7; V: TRBV6-1; length: 13; CDR3: CASRGTSGRARYF; DNA: TGTGCCAGCAGGGGGACTAGCGGGAGGGCCCGGTACTTC
D: NA; size: NA; J: TRBJ2-5; V: TRBV12-3/TRBV12-4; length: 13; CDR3: CASGGYLEETQYF; DNA: TGTGCCAGTGGGGGGTATTTGGAAGAGACCCAGTACTTC
D: NA; size: few; J: TRBJ2-1; V: TRBV7-2; length: 14; CDR3: CASSLSVLGHEQFF; DNA: TGTGCCAGCAGCTTATCGGTTTTAGGCCATGAGCAGTTCTTC